Sequencing of this TCR beta chain was carried out in a study of blood T cell repertoires in COVID-19. Study overall: Acute-phase and convalescent COVID-19 samples originated in the United States, Italy and Spain. Nucleic acid was either cDNA or gDNA, and it came from T cells, B-cell-depleted T cells, or PBMCs.

Generated by immunoSEQ multiplex PCR, the TCRdb table keeps only in-frame clones and is missing some. The repertoire has a few hundred thousand clones, about 83% of them found once; the top ten carry roughly 1.9%. This CDR3 is built from 17 residues. Germline trimming cut 2 bases from V and 4 bases from J; bases unmatched to any gene: 10. The TCR comes from a man aged 25-40 years who had recovered from COVID-19. The chain employs TRBV5-3 and TRBJ2-3, with 10 positions matching TRBD2. TRBV5-3 is recorded as an ORF, its role being uncertain. Sequenced: peripheral blood. CDR3 coding DNA: TGTGCCAGAAGCTTCTTAATTAGCGGGGGGCCGTCAGATACGCAGTATTTT. Protein: CARSFLISGGPSDTQYF.